These 18 T cell receptor beta chains originate from one sample sequenced in a study of identifying expanded T cells in peripheral blood. TCRdb's copy holds only in-frame clones and misses some; the assay was immunoSEQ multiplex PCR. The table records tens of thousands of clones, around 89% of them present only once. The sequencing sample was made of blood. These receptor sequences come from a person aged 18-70 years in good health.

The rearrangement links TRBV11-2 to TRBJ2-5; D perhaps matches TRBD1 (6 bases). The length of the CDR3 is 15 residues. Trimming left V 5 bases short and J 2 bases short, with 15 bases between. In germline, CDR1 is SGHAT, CDR2 FQNNGV. CDR3: CASSTGTMGQETQYF. The CDR3 region has the DNA TGTGCCAGCAGCACGGGGACAATGGGGCAAGAGACCCAGTACTTC. Combining the CDR3 with reference TRBV11-2 and TRBJ2-5 gives the whole variable domain EAGVAQSPRYKIIEKRQSVAFWCNPISGHATLYWYQQILGQGPKLLIQFQNNGVVDDSQLPKDRFSAERLKGVDSTLKIQPAKLEDSAVYLCASSTGTMGQETQYFGPGTRLLVL.

CDR3 in DNA: TGTGCCAGCAGCTTGGCTTGGACAGGAGTCCGGTACGAGCAGTACTTC. As protein: CASSLAWTGVRYEQYF. This chain uses TRBV5-6 with TRBJ2-7, with 7 bases fitting TRBD1. This CDR3 comprises 16 residues. Per the germline V gene, CDR1 is SGHDT and CDR2 is YYEEEE. Unmatched junction bases numbered 10, after V lost 0 bases and J lost 4 bases.

The chain has TRBV6-4 and TRBJ2-3; 9 bases line up with TRBD2. Germline trimming cut 5 bases from V and 2 bases from J; bases unmatched to any gene: 5. The CDR3 runs to 15 residues. Per the germline V gene, CDR1 is MRHNA and CDR2 is SNTAGT. The CDR3 loop reads CASSPLAGSTDTQYF. Here the CDR3 DNA reads TGTGCCAGCAGTCCACTAGCGGGCTCCACAGATACGCAGTATTTT.

This clone was seen just once. Sequence at one end of the junction differs from germline and may be a read error. This rearrangement joins TRBV9 to TRBJ2-2; the D is unclear. The CDR3 totals 11 residues. Germline CDR1 SGDLS, CDR2 YYNGEE. This chain's CDR3 is CASSGPGELFF. The DNA for the CDR3 is TGTGCCAGCAGCGGCCCCGGAGAGCTGTTTTTT.

The V gene is TRBV6-1, the J gene TRBJ2-5; TRBD2 is a possible D gene (5 bases). The V end was cut by 6 bases, the J end by 0 bases, with 8 bases between. This CDR3 has 13 amino acids. Germline CDR1 MNHNS, CDR2 SASEGT. The DNA of the CDR3 is TGTGCCAGCAGCCGGGGTCACCAAGAGACCCAGTACTTC. Translation gives CASSRGHQETQYF.

The chain uses TRBV5-8 and TRBJ1-4; possible D gene TRBD1, 6 bases. Germline values: CDR1 SGHTS, CDR2 YDEGEE. Trimming shortened V by 5 bases and J by 8 bases, and 16 bases separated the two germline ends. The CDR3 extends over 14 amino acids. The CDR3 is CASSWATGGEKLFF. In nucleotides, the CDR3 is TGTGCCAGCAGTTGGGCGACAGGCGGGGAAAAACTGTTTTTT.

The chain combines TRBV19 with TRBJ2-5, with TRBD2 identical over 13 bases. Trimming at V came to 5 bases and at J to 2 bases, leaving 8 bases not matched to a gene. From germline, CDR1 is LNHDA and CDR2 SQIVND (reference sequence). The CDR3 is 17 residues long. The CDR3 loop reads CASSVGLAGAAQETQYF. CDR3 bases: TGTGCCAGTAGTGTCGGACTAGCGGGGGCGGCACAAGAGACCCAGTACTTC.

This clone has only one observation. The chain couples TRBV6-5 to TRBJ1-5; a weak D match, TRBD1 (5 bases). The length of the CDR3 is 14 residues. Trimming took off 0 bases at V and 5 bases at J, with 8 bases between the two ends. CDR1 MNHEY and CDR2 SVGAGI come from the germline V gene. The CDR3 here is CASSYSDSYQPQHF. The CDR3 DNA is TGTGCCAGCAGTTACTCTGACAGTTATCAGCCCCAGCATTTT.

This rearrangement joins TRBV5-4 to TRBJ2-7, with TRBD2 matching 7 bases. V shed 4 bases, J shed 0 bases, and the junction held 16 bases outside the gene matches. CDR3 size: 18 residues. Germline V lookup: CDR1 SGHNT, CDR2 YYREEE (reference sequence). In DNA, the CDR3 is TGTGCCAGCAGCGCCGGACTAGTGGCCGCTCGGGCCTCCTACGAGCAGTACTTC. This sequence encodes CASSAGLVAARASYEQYF.

The chain carries TRBV29-1 and TRBJ1-4, with a weak D call TRBD1 (5 bases). Germline-derived CDR1 and CDR2 are SQVTM and ANQGSEA. Trimming removed 3 bases at V and 1 base at J, with 12 bases between. CDR3 size: 15 residues. In DNA form, the CDR3 reads TGCAGCGTTGAGAGTGGGGCAGGAACTAATGAAAAACTGTTTTTT. This encodes CSVESGAGTNEKLFF.

This rearrangement joins TRBV5-4 to TRBJ2-7; 7 nucleotides align to TRBD2. V lost 4 bases to trimming and J lost 0 bases; unmatched junction nucleotides: 10. The germline V gene encodes CDR1 SGHNT and CDR2 YYREEE (reference sequence). The CDR3 totals 16 residues. CDR3 coding DNA: TGTGCCAGCAGCCAAGAGCCTAGCGGTAGCTCCTACGAGCAGTACTTC. Its translation: CASSQEPSGSSYEQYF.

This chain connects TRBV19 to TRBJ1-1; no clear D gene. Per germline, CDR1 LNHDA and CDR2 SQIVND (reference sequence). The ends were cut back, 3 bases at V and 5 bases at J, with 10 bases in the middle. The CDR3 contains 13 residues. This chain's CDR3 is CASSIKLWTEAFF. The CDR3, as DNA: TGTGCCAGTAGTATTAAATTGTGGACTGAAGCTTTCTTT.

The genes are TRBV15 and TRBJ2-2; D uncertain. Germline V gives CDR1 LNHNV, CDR2 YYDKDF (reference sequence). With 4 bases removed from V and 6 bases from J, the gap between germline ends came to 9 bases. This CDR3 comprises 13 residues. Written as DNA, the CDR3 is TGTGCCACCAGCATGGGCATGGCCGGGGAGCTGTTTTTT. Translated, it gives CATSMGMAGELFF.

The rearrangement links TRBV6-4 to TRBJ2-3; possibly TRBD2 for D (6 bases). Germline V gene sequence: CDR1 MRHNA, CDR2 SNTAGT. Trimming removed 2 bases at V and 4 bases at J, with 10 bases between. CDR3 length: 14 residues. CDR3 coding DNA: TGTGCCAGCAGTGACGCGGGACTCGCAGATACGCAGTATTTT. Translated: CASSDAGLADTQYF.

The chain recombines TRBV11-2 with TRBJ2-2; D is unclear. This CDR3 spans 14 amino acids. The ends were cut back, 3 bases at V and 6 bases at J, with 11 bases in the middle. Germline CDR1 is SGHAT and CDR2 is FQNNGV. The CDR3 spells CASSFPGLAGELFF. The CDR3 nucleotides are TGTGCCAGCAGCTTCCCAGGTCTAGCCGGGGAGCTGTTTTTT.

This rearrangement joins TRBV6-1 to TRBJ2-7, with D unresolved. V shed 0 bases and J shed 2 bases, with 11 bases lying between them. This CDR3 contains 15 residues. Per the germline V gene, CDR1 is MNHNS and CDR2 is SASEGT. CDR3 in amino acids: CASSEAEAFPYEQYF. CDR3 in DNA: TGTGCCAGCAGTGAAGCCGAGGCGTTCCCCTACGAGCAGTACTTC.

The chain carries TRBV7-9 and TRBJ2-2; 7 nucleotides match TRBD2. J lost 5 bases, V lost 4 bases, and 1 base had no gene match. CDR3 length equals 13 residues. The germline CDR1 and CDR2 sequences are SEHNR and FQNEAQ (reference sequence). In nucleotides, the CDR3 is TGTGCCAGCAGCTACGGGGGGACCGGGGAGCTGTTTTTT. Amino acids: CASSYGGTGELFF. Combining the CDR3 with reference TRBV7-9 and TRBJ2-2 gives the whole variable domain DTGVSQNPRHKITKRGQNVTFRCDPISEHNRLYWYRQTLGQGPEFLTYFQNEAQLEKSRLLSDRFSAERPKGSFSTLEIQRTEQGDSAMYLCASSYGGTGELFFGEGSRLTVL.

The chain employs TRBV30 and TRBJ1-3, with no clear D. This CDR3 is built from 14 residues. Trimming shortened V by 3 bases and J by 1 base, and 10 bases separated the two germline ends. Germline V gives CDR1 GTSNPN, CDR2 SVGIG (reference sequence). In DNA form, the CDR3 reads TGTGCCTGGAGGACGTTACGGTCTGGAAACACCATATATTTT. Its translation is CAWRTLRSGNTIYF.